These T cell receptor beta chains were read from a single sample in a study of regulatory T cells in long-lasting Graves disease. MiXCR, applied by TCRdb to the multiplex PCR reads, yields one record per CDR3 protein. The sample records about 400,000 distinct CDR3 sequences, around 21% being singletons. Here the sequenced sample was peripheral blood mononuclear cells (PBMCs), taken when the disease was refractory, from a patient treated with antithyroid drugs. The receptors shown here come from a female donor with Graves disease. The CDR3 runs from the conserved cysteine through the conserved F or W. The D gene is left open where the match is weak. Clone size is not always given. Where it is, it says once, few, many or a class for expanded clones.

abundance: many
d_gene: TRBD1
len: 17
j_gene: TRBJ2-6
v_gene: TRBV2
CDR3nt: TGTGCCAGCACCCCCGGGACAGCGAACTCTGGGGCCAACGTCCTGACTTTC
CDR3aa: CASTPGTANSGANVLTF

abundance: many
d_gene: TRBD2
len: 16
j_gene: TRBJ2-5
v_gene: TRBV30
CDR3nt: TGTGCGTGGAGCCAAGGACTAGCGGGAGCCCAAGAGACCCAGTACTTC
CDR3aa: CAWSQGLAGAQETQYF

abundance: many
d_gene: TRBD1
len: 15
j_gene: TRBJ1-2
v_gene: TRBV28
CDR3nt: TGTGCCAGCACCCCTTATGGAGGGGGCTTCTATGGCTACACCTTC
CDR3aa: CASTPYGGGFYGYTF

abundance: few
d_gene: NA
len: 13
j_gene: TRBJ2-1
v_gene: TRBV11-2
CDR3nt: TGTGCCAGCAGCCCCGAGTTATACAATGAGCAGTTCTTC
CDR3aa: CASSPELYNEQFF

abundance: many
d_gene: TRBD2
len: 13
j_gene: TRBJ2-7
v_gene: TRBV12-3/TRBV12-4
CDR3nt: TGTGCCAGCAGAGGACTAGCGGGGGGCGAGCAGTACTTC
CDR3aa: CASRGLAGGEQYF

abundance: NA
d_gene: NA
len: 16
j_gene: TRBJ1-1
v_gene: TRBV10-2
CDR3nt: TGCGCCAGCAGTGAGGCGTCAGCTACTCAGAACACTGAAGCTTTCTTT
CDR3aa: CASSEASATQNTEAFF

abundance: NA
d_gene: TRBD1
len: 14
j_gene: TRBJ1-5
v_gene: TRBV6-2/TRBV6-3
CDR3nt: TGTGCCAGCAGTGGACAGGGGGCCCATCAGCCCCAGCATTTT
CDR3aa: CASSGQGAHQPQHF

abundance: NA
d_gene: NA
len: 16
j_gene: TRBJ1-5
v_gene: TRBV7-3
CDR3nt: TGTGCCAGCAGCTTAACACAGGGTCCATCGAATCAGCCCCAGCATTTT
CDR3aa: CASSLTQGPSNQPQHF

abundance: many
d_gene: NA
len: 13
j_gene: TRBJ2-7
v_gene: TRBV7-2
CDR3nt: TGTGCCAGCACCTCCGACATCTCCTACGAGCAGTACTTC
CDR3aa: CASTSDISYEQYF

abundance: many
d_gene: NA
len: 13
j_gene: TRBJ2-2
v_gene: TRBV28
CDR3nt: TGTGCCAGCAGTCCCGGACAGTCCGGGGAGCTGTTTTTT
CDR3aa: CASSPGQSGELFF

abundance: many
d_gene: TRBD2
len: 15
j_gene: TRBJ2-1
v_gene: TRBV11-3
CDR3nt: TGTGCCAGCAGCTTAGTGGCGGGAGGGTATAATGAGCAGTTCTTC
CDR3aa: CASSLVAGGYNEQFF

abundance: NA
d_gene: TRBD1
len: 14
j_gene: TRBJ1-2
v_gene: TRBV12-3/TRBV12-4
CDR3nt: TGTGCCAGCAGCCGGACAGGGCGTGTCTATGGCTACACCTTC
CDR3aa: CASSRTGRVYGYTF

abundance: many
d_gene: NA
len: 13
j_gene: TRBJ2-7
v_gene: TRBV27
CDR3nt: TGTGCCAGCAGTCAGTTGCCCACAGCCGAGCAGTACTTC
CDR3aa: CASSQLPTAEQYF

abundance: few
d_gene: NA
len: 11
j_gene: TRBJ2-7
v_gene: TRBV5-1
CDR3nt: TGCGCCAGCAGCGGATACTACGAGCAGTACTTC
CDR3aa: CASSGYYEQYF

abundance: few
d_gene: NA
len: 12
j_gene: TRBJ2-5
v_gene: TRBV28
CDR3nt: TGTGCCAGCTTTAGCGCGTTTGAGACCCAGTACTTC
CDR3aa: CASFSAFETQYF

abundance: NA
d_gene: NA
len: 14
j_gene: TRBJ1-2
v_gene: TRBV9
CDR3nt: TGTGCCAGCAGCGTAGAGGGGGGGGTCTATGGCTACACCTTC
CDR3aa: CASSVEGGVYGYTF

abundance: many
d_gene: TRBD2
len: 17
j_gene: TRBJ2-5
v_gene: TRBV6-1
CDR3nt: TGTGCCAGCAGTGTACTTCGGGCTAGCGGGTTCCAAGAGACCCAGTACTTC
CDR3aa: CASSVLRASGFQETQYF

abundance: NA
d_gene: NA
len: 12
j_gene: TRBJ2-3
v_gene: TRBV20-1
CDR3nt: TGCAGTGCTAGAATCGGGTCAGATACGCAGTATTTT
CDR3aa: CSARIGSDTQYF

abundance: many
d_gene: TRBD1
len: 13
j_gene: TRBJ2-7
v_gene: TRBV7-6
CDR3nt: TGTGCCAGCAGCTGGGGGACAGGATACGAGCAGTACTTC
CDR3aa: CASSWGTGYEQYF

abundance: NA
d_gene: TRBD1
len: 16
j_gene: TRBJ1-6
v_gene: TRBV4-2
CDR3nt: TGTGCCAGCAGCCTCTCAACCGGGACAGGGAATTCACCCCTCCACTTT
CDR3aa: CASSLSTGTGNSPLHF

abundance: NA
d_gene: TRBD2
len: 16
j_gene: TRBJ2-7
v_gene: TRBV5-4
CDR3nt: TGTGCCAGCAGCACGGGACTAGCGCGAGGTATCCACGAGCAGTACTTC
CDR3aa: CASSTGLARGIHEQYF

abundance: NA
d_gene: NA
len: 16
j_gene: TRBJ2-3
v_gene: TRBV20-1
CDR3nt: TGCAGTGCTAGAGTTCGTCCTAGCGAACGCACAGATACGCAGTATTTT
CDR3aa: CSARVRPSERTDTQYF

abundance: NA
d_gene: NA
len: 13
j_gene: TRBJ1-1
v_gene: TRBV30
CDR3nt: TGTGCCTGGACCTACGGCGGGGATACTGAAGCTTTCTTT
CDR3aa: CAWTYGGDTEAFF

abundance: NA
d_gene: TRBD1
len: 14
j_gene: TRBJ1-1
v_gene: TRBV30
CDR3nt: TGTGCCTGGAGTCCGTCGGACAGGAGAGCTGAAGCTTTCTTT
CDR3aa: CAWSPSDRRAEAFF

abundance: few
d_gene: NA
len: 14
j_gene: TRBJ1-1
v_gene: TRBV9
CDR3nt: TGTGCCAGCAGCGCCTTTAATGGCGGGACTGAAGCTTTCTTT
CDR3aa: CASSAFNGGTEAFF

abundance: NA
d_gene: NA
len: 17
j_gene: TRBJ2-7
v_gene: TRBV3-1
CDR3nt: TGTGCCAGCAGCCAATATCTCATGGGCAGCAGCTCCTACGAGCAGTACTTC
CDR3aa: CASSQYLMGSSSYEQYF